This passage covers 20 T cell receptor beta chains from one sample sequenced in a study of cytomegalovirus exposure and HLA in healthy donors (dated by TCRdb to the late 2010s). The method behind the library was the immunoSEQ multiplex PCR assay. For the multiplex PCR, a mixture combining 60 forward primers for TCR Vbeta segments and 13 reverse primers for TCR Jbeta segments was used. Sourced from immuneACCESS, this table was stored by TCRdb with only in-frame sequences that have V and J called. A share of the clones is absent; for the studies checked, an unresolved V gene accounts for under half, and the remainder has no known explanation. For this sample there are about 69,000 clones; roughly 80% appear just once. 22% of the sample is in the top ten clones. Sample: PBMCs. The receptors derive from a woman aged 30 to 39 in good health and CMV-seropositive.

V usage is TRBV7-8 and J usage is TRBJ2-7; the match to TRBD2 covers 14 bases. Germline CDR1 and CDR2: SGHVS and FQNEAQ. The CDR3 is 15 residues long. With V trimmed by 5 bases and J by 3 bases, 3 bases remained unmatched. CDR3 nucleotides: TGTGCCAGCAGCCCCGGGACTAGCGGGAGCTACGAGCAGTACTTC. Translated, it gives CASSPGTSGSYEQYF.

This clone has only one observation. The chain employs TRBV11-2 and TRBJ2-1; possibly TRBD2 for D (6 bases). The germline gives CDR1 SGHAT, CDR2 FQNNGV. The CDR3 length is 15 residues. V lost 1 base, J lost 9 bases, and 16 bases lay in between. Here the CDR3 DNA reads TGTGCCAGCAGCTTAGGTTGGAGGGAGCGGAGTGAGCAGTTCTTC. Amino acid sequence: CASSLGWRERSEQFF. The variable domain in full, with the rest retrieved from reference TRBV11-2 and TRBJ2-1, is EAGVAQSPRYKIIEKRQSVAFWCNPISGHATLYWYQQILGQGPKLLIQFQNNGVVDDSQLPKDRFSAERLKGVDSTLKIQPAKLEDSAVYLCASSLGWRERSEQFFGPGTRLTVL.

J is TRBJ1-1 and V is TRBV5-1, with 8 bases matching TRBD1. CDR3 length: 15 amino acids. V dropped 3 bases and J dropped 3; count of bases not matched to a gene: 7. CDR1 and CDR2 (germline): SGHRS, YFSETQ. The DNA for the CDR3 is TGCGCCAGCAGCTACCGGACAGGGAGTGACACTGAAGCTTTCTTT. Its translation is CASSYRTGSDTEAFF.

This sequence joins TRBV11-2 and TRBJ1-1; 7 bases are a match to TRBD1. This CDR3 has 15 residues. Losses at the gene ends were 6 bases for V and 0 bases for J; bases not matched to a gene: 7. The germline V gene encodes CDR1 SGHAT and CDR2 FQNNGV. The CDR3 bases are TGTGCCAGCAGACGACAGGGCAATATGAACACTGAAGCTTTCTTT. Residues: CASRRQGNMNTEAFF. Filled out from reference TRBV11-2 and TRBJ1-1, the complete variable domain reads EAGVAQSPRYKIIEKRQSVAFWCNPISGHATLYWYQQILGQGPKLLIQFQNNGVVDDSQLPKDRFSAERLKGVDSTLKIQPAKLEDSAVYLCASRRQGNMNTEAFFGQGTRLTVV.

This chain links TRBV29-1 with TRBJ2-1; 11 bases map to TRBD2. The V gene's germline CDR1 is SQVTM and CDR2 ANQGSEA. With V trimmed by 5 bases and J by 0 bases, 12 bases remained unmatched. The length of the CDR3 is 18 residues. Here the CDR3 DNA reads TGCAGCGTTTCCCGCCCCGCGGGACTAGCGGTCTCCTACAATGAGCAGTTCTTC. As protein: CSVSRPAGLAVSYNEQFF.

The chain uses TRBV6-6 and TRBJ1-5, with D uncertain. This CDR3 spans 13 amino acids. Germline V lookup: CDR1 MNHNY, CDR2 SVGAGI (reference sequence). The ends were cut back, 5 bases at V and 3 bases at J, with 8 bases in the middle. CDR3 loop: CASSHEANQPQHF. The CDR3, as DNA: TGTGCCAGCAGTCATGAGGCCAATCAGCCCCAGCATTTT.

The chain couples TRBV28 to TRBJ2-1, with no clear D. The CDR3 is 15 amino acids. Germline V gene data show CDR1 as MDHEN and CDR2 as SYDVKM. The V end was cut by 2 bases, the J end by 3 bases, with 11 bases between. The CDR3 region is CASSLVQSHYNEQFF. CDR3 sequence (DNA): TGTGCCAGCAGTTTAGTCCAGTCTCACTACAATGAGCAGTTCTTC. Full variable domain (rest looked up from reference TRBV28 and TRBJ2-1): DVKVTQSSRYLVKRTGEKVFLECVQDMDHENMFWYRQDPGLGLRLIYFSYDVKMKEKGDIPEGYSVSREKKERFSLILESASTNQTSMYLCASSLVQSHYNEQFFGPGTRLTVL.

CDR3 nucleotide sequence: TGTGCCAGCTCACAGGCTCGGGTTGAAGCTTTCTTT. It is translated as CASSQARVEAFF. The genes are TRBV18 and TRBJ1-1, with D unresolved. Looked up from germline, CDR1 is KGHSH and CDR2 is LQKENI. V was trimmed by 4 bases and J by 7 bases, leaving 10 bases between them. This CDR3 spans 12 amino acids.

This clone occurred once. The CDR3 bases are TGCGCCAGCTCCCCACCATCGGGGAGGTCCTACAATGAGCAGTTCTTC. This codes for CASSPPSGRSYNEQFF. The chain combines TRBV4-3 with TRBJ2-1, with D possibly being TRBD2 (6 bases). CDR3 length equals 16 residues. Germline V gene sequence: CDR1 LGHNA, CDR2 YSLEER. Trimming pared 8 bases from V and 1 base from J, leaving 18 bases between.

V usage is TRBV28 and J usage is TRBJ2-7; unclear D gene. The CDR3 totals 16 residues. The ends were cut back, 2 bases at V and 5 bases at J, with 19 bases in the middle. Germline CDR1 is MDHEN and CDR2 is SYDVKM. CDR3 sequence: CASSLRRPASFDEQYF. In nucleotides, the CDR3 is TGTGCCAGCAGTTTACGGAGACCGGCCTCTTTTGACGAGCAGTACTTC.

This chain links TRBV30 with TRBJ2-1; tentative D call: TRBD1 (6 bases). V lost 4 bases and J lost 0, with 10 bases in between. CDR1 and CDR2 (germline): GTSNPN, SVGIG (reference sequence). This CDR3 spans 14 amino acids. The CDR3 protein is CAWITGPSYNEQFF. The CDR3 DNA sequence: TGTGCCTGGATCACAGGGCCCTCCTACAATGAGCAGTTCTTC.

This chain joins TRBV4-1 and TRBJ1-2; D remains ambiguous. Per germline, CDR1 MGHRA and CDR2 YSYEKL. This CDR3 spans 13 amino acids. V was pared by 6 bases and J by 4 bases, with 12 bases between. The CDR3 is CASSPGESYGYTF. As DNA, the CDR3 is TGCGCCAGCAGTCCTGGTGAGAGCTATGGCTACACCTTC.

The sample holds a few counts of this clone. The chain has TRBV5-1 and TRBJ2-7; 9 nucleotides match TRBD2. The CDR3 runs to 15 residues. After removal of 0 bases from V and 6 bases from J, the junction contained 7 bases not matched to a gene. The germline V gene has CDR1 SGHRS and CDR2 YFSETQ. CDR3 residues: CASSLVAGEIGEQYF. In DNA, the CDR3 is TGCGCCAGCAGCTTGGTAGCGGGAGAAATAGGCGAGCAGTACTTC. Full variable domain (rest looked up from reference TRBV5-1 and TRBJ2-7): KAGVTQTPRYLIKTRGQQVTLSCSPISGHRSVSWYQQTPGQGLQFLFEYFSETQRNKGNFPGRFSGRQFSNSRSEMNVSTLELGDSALYLCASSLVAGEIGEQYFGPGTRLTVT.

This clone was seen a handful of times. V usage is TRBV25-1 and J usage is TRBJ1-2; D not resolved. Trimming left V 5 bases short and J 4 bases short, with 11 bases between. The CDR3 has 13 amino acids. CDR1 and CDR2 from the germline V gene are MGHDK and SYGVNS. CDR3 sequence reads: CASSPSSGYGYTF. CDR3 sequence (DNA): TGTGCCAGCAGTCCGAGTTCGGGCTATGGCTACACCTTC.

The rearrangement uses TRBV29-1 and TRBJ2-5; 8 bases align to TRBD2. The CDR3 totals 14 residues. CDR1 SQVTM and CDR2 ANQGSEA come from the germline V gene. The V gene end was trimmed by 3 bases and the J gene end by 4 bases; junction bases not matched to a gene: 7. The CDR3 here is CSVDSRGDGETQYF. CDR3 DNA sequence: TGCAGCGTTGACTCGCGGGGGGATGGAGAGACCCAGTACTTC.

The V gene is TRBV30, the J gene TRBJ1-1; the D gene is possibly TRBD1 (6 bases). CDR3 length: 13 residues. V lost 4 bases to trimming and J lost 4 bases, with 13 bases between them. CDR1 GTSNPN and CDR2 SVGIG come from the germline V gene (reference sequence). The CDR3: CAWNSQGPTEAFF. In nucleotides, the CDR3 is TGTGCCTGGAATTCACAGGGACCCACTGAAGCTTTCTTT.

The chain has TRBV5-1 and TRBJ2-7; no definite D call. Trimming stripped 2 bases from V and 6 bases from J, with 9 bases between. Germline V gene data show CDR1 as SGHRS and CDR2 as YFSETQ. This CDR3 is built from 12 residues. The CDR3 nucleotides read TGCGCCAGCAGCTTTGTGGAGACCGAGCAGTACTTC. It translates to CASSFVETEQYF.

The chain links TRBV14 to TRBJ2-1, with D possibly TRBD1 on 5 matching bases. Germline CDR1 is SGHDN and CDR2 is FVKESK. The V gene lost 4 bases and the J gene lost 0 bases, with 10 bases spanning the gap. The CDR3 spans 15 residues. The CDR3 nucleotides read TGTGCCAGCAGCCCCGAACAGGCCTCCTACAATGAGCAGTTCTTC. Protein sequence: CASSPEQASYNEQFF.

This rearrangement joins TRBV6-1 to TRBJ1-2, with 8 positions matching TRBD1. With 3 bases clipped from V and 4 bases from J, the junction kept 4 bases outside the gene matches. CDR1 is MNHNS and CDR2 is SASEGT in the germline V gene. The CDR3 loop spans 14 amino acids. The CDR3 nucleotides are TGTGCCAGCAGTGACGCGGGACAGGCCTATGGCTACACCTTC. It codes for CASSDAGQAYGYTF.

V gene TRBV7-9 combines with J gene TRBJ2-2, with 9 positions matching TRBD2. Losses at the gene ends were 5 bases for V and 1 base for J; bases not matched to a gene: 2. This CDR3 comprises 15 residues. Germline V gene data show CDR1 as SEHNR and CDR2 as FQNEAQ (reference sequence). The DNA for the CDR3 is TGTGCCAGCAGCAGTAGCGGGAGGAACACCGGGGAGCTGTTTTTT. It codes for CASSSSGRNTGELFF.